These T cell receptor beta chains were read from a single sample in a study of blood T cell repertoires in COVID-19. Data came from immunoSEQ multiplex PCR; TCRdb stores just in-frame clones and leaves some out. Of 200,000 to 250,000 clones in the sample, around 81% were seen once. The sequenced material came from peripheral blood. Receptor source: a woman aged 25 to 39 who had recovered from COVID-19. Each CDR3 is given with its conserved first and last residue. A D gene is named only where the DNA matches it firmly. Size is omitted from some rows. Given values are once, few, many or a class for expanded clones.

TRBJ2-3 | NA | TRBD2 | TRBV20-1 | 18 | TGCAGTGCTAGTCCTTGGGTTAGCGGGAGGGCTGGCACAGATACGCAGTATTTT | CSASPWVSGRAGTDTQYF
TRBJ1-3 | NA | NA | TRBV19 | 15 | TGTGCCAGTAGTGAGACGGGAGTGACTGGAAACACCATATATTTT | CASSETGVTGNTIYF
TRBJ2-3 | NA | NA | TRBV5-1 | 14 | TGCGCCAGCAGCTTGGGAACTAGCACAGATACGCAGTATTTT | CASSLGTSTDTQYF
TRBJ2-1 | NA | TRBD2 | TRBV19 | 14 | TGTGCCAGTAGTATACGGCGGGAGTCGAATGAGCAGTTCTTC | CASSIRRESNEQFF
TRBJ2-7 | NA | NA | TRBV28 | 15 | TGTGCCAGCAGTTTATCCTCCGCCACAGGGCCCGAGCAGTACTTC | CASSLSSATGPEQYF
TRBJ2-2 | NA | NA | TRBV9 | 14 | TGTGCCAGCAGCCCGTGGCAGGGCACCGGGGAGCTGTTTTTT | CASSPWQGTGELFF
TRBJ2-7 | NA | NA | TRBV7-9 | 16 | TGTGCCAGCACCCCCTCATCTGGAGTCGATTCCTACGAGCAGTACTTC | CASTPSSGVDSYEQYF
TRBJ2-3 | NA | NA | TRBV20-1 | 11 | TGCAGTGCTAGGGCGGGGGATACGCAGTATTTT | CSARAGDTQYF
TRBJ1-5 | NA | TRBD1 | TRBV6-1 | 16 | TGTGCCAGCAGTGAAGCGCGATGGACAGGGAACCAGCCCCAGCATTTT | CASSEARWTGNQPQHF
TRBJ2-1 | NA | TRBD2 | TRBV6-4 | 13 | TGTGCCAGCAGTGGGGGTAGCGGGACCGAGCAGTTCTTC | CASSGGSGTEQFF
TRBJ1-3 | NA | NA | TRBV6-5 | 14 | TGTGCCAGTTCGGTACAGAGCTCTGGAAACACCATATATTTT | CASSVQSSGNTIYF
TRBJ1-5 | NA | NA | TRBV6-5 | 15 | TGTGCCAGCAGGCCCCCCGGGGGTAGCAATCAGCCCCAGCATTTT | CASRPPGGSNQPQHF
TRBJ2-3 | NA | NA | TRBV6-5 | 15 | TGTGCCAGCAGTTACTTGGGTGGGCGACCAGATACGCAGTATTTT | CASSYLGGRPDTQYF
TRBJ2-7 | NA | NA | TRBV6-5 | 13 | TGTGCCAGCAGTTATGGAGGGGGCCGCGAGCAGTACTTC | CASSYGGGREQYF
TRBJ2-1 | NA | TRBD1 | TRBV4-1 | 13 | TGCGCCAGCAGCCAAGTAGATCGACAGGGTCAGTTCTTC | CASSQVDRQGQFF
TRBJ1-5 | few | NA | TRBV28 | 11 | TGTGCCAGCAGTTCGTATCAGCCCCAGCATTTT | CASSSYQPQHF
TRBJ1-5 | NA | NA | TRBV18 | 14 | TGTGCCAGCTCACGGGCAGGGGAGCGGCAGCCCCAGCATTTT | CASSRAGERQPQHF
TRBJ2-7 | NA | NA | TRBV3-1/TRBV3-2 | 12 | TGTGCCAGCAGCCTCGGTTCCTACGAGCAGTACTTC | CASSLGSYEQYF
TRBJ1-6 | NA | NA | TRBV4-1 | 15 | TGCGCCAGCAGCCCCCGGGTCCCGGGGAATTCACCCCTCCACTTT | CASSPRVPGNSPLHF
TRBJ2-1 | NA | NA | TRBV30 | 13 | TGTGCCTGGATGAGCGGAGCCTACAATGAGCAGTTCTTC | CAWMSGAYNEQFF
TRBJ1-1 | NA | NA | TRBV24-1 | 13 | TGTGCCTCCTCCCGCGAGGGGGACACTGAAGCTTTCTTT | CASSREGDTEAFF
TRBJ2-1 | NA | TRBD2 | TRBV7-9 | 14 | TGTGCCAGCAGCTTGGGGGGGACCTACAATGAGCAGTTCTTC | CASSLGGTYNEQFF
TRBJ2-5 | NA | NA | TRBV9 | 16 | TGTGCCAGCAGCGTAGGTGCGACCTCCGGGAGAGAGACCCAGTACTTC | CASSVGATSGRETQYF
TRBJ2-1 | NA | TRBD2 | TRBV9 | 16 | TGTGCCAGCAGCGTATCGGGTAGCGGGGTATACAATGAGCAGTTCTTC | CASSVSGSGVYNEQFF
TRBJ2-1 | NA | TRBD2 | TRBV14 | 17 | TGTGCCAGCAGCCCGGGACTAGCGGGAGGTACCTACAATGAGCAGTTCTTC | CASSPGLAGGTYNEQFF
TRBJ2-1 | NA | NA | TRBV9 | 16 | TGTGCCAGCAGCGTATGGTCCGGGAGTCTCTACAATGAGCAGTTCTTC | CASSVWSGSLYNEQFF
TRBJ2-1 | NA | NA | TRBV9 | 14 | TGTGCCAGCAGCGCCGGCGACAGTTACAATGAGCAGTTCTTC | CASSAGDSYNEQFF
TRBJ1-1 | NA | NA | TRBV20-1 | 15 | TGCAGTGCTAGTGACCCAGGGCTAGCGGACACTGAAGCTTTCTTT | CSASDPGLADTEAFF
TRBJ2-3 | NA | TRBD2 | TRBV3-1/TRBV3-2 | 18 | TGTGCCAGCAGCCAAGAAGAAGAGTGGGAGGGCCCCACAGATACGCAGTATTTT | CASSQEEEWEGPTDTQYF
TRBJ2-1 | few | NA | TRBV24-1 | 16 | TGTGCCACCAGTGATACTGGGACTGGGAACTACAATGAGCAGTTCTTC | CATSDTGTGNYNEQFF
TRBJ1-4 | NA | TRBD1 | TRBV9 | 14 | TGTGCCAGCAGCGTAGGGGGGACAGATGAAAAACTGTTTTTT | CASSVGGTDEKLFF
TRBJ2-3 | NA | TRBD2 | TRBV6-6 | 15 | TGTGCCAGCAGTGTTCAGACTAGCGGCACAGATACGCAGTATTTT | CASSVQTSGTDTQYF
TRBJ1-1 | once | TRBD1 | TRBV3-1/TRBV3-2 | 13 | TGTGCCAGCACTTCGGACAGGGCGTCTGAAGCTTTCTTT | CASTSDRASEAFF
TRBJ2-3 | NA | NA | TRBV28 | 13 | TGTGCCAGCAGCGTCGTCCGCACAGATACGCAGTATTTT | CASSVVRTDTQYF
TRBJ2-3 | many | TRBD2 | TRBV27 | 15 | TGTGCCAGCAGTTTAACAGCGGGAGCGACAGATACGCAGTATTTT | CASSLTAGATDTQYF
TRBJ2-7 | NA | TRBD1 | TRBV25-1 | 13 | TGTGCCAGCAGTCCTACAGGGGGCTACGAGCAGTACTTC | CASSPTGGYEQYF
TRBJ2-5 | NA | TRBD2 | TRBV9 | 17 | TGTGCCAGCAGCGTAGGGGGCGGGAGAAGAATCGGAGAGACCCAGTACTTC | CASSVGGGRRIGETQYF
TRBJ2-1 | once | NA | TRBV5-4 | 15 | TGTGCCAGCAGCTCGACAGGGACTCGCGACAATGAGCAGTTCTTC | CASSSTGTRDNEQFF
TRBJ1-1 | NA | NA | TRBV6-5 | 14 | TGTGCCAGCAGTTACTTTTTATCGGGGACTGAAGCTTTCTTT | CASSYFLSGTEAFF
TRBJ1-2 | once | NA | TRBV6-6 | 16 | TGTGCCAGCAGTTACCCCATGAGGGGGTCAGGCTATGGCTACACCTTC | CASSYPMRGSGYGYTF
TRBJ2-2 | NA | NA | TRBV28 | 15 | TGTGCCAGCACCTCCCCCGGGACAACAACCGGGGAGCTGTTTTTT | CASTSPGTTTGELFF
TRBJ1-2 | NA | TRBD1 | TRBV12-3/TRBV12-4 | 13 | TGTGCCAGCAGTCCACAGGGGTCCTATGGCTACACCTTC | CASSPQGSYGYTF
TRBJ1-6 | NA | NA | TRBV5-1 | 16 | TGCGCCAGCAGCTTACTAACGGGTAGTTTGGATTCACCCCTCCACTTT | CASSLLTGSLDSPLHF
TRBJ2-1 | NA | TRBD2 | TRBV4-2 | 16 | TGTGCCAGCAGCCAATCTTGGACTAGCGGCAACAATGAGCAGTTCTTC | CASSQSWTSGNNEQFF
TRBJ2-1 | NA | NA | TRBV6-5 | 12 | TGTGCCAGCAGACGTAGGACAAATGAGCAGTTCTTC | CASRRRTNEQFF
TRBJ2-1 | once | NA | TRBV28 | 15 | TGTGCCAGCACTTTAGATGGGAGCTCCTACAATGAGCAGTTCTTC | CASTLDGSSYNEQFF
TRBJ2-2 | NA | NA | TRBV6-1 | 15 | TGTGCCAGCAGTGAACTAAGGGGGAACACCGGGGAGCTGTTTTTT | CASSELRGNTGELFF
TRBJ1-1 | NA | TRBD1 | TRBV15 | 12 | TGTGCCACGAGACAGGGATACACTGAAGCTTTCTTT | CATRQGYTEAFF
TRBJ1-1 | NA | NA | TRBV5-6 | 13 | TGTGCCAGCAGCTTGTTTTTACGGGGTGAAGCTTTCTTT | CASSLFLRGEAFF
TRBJ1-6 | NA | NA | TRBV27 | 13 | TGTGCCAGCAGGGTACAGCAAAATTCACCCCTCCACTTT | CASRVQQNSPLHF
TRBJ2-7 | NA | TRBD1 | TRBV27 | 12 | TGTGCCAGCAGTGTGACAGGGACCGAGCAGTACTTC | CASSVTGTEQYF
TRBJ2-3 | NA | TRBD2 | TRBV4-2 | 21 | TGTGCCAGCAGCCTTAACCTGGGACTAGCGGGAGTACCGTCTAGCACAGATACGCAGTATTTT | CASSLNLGLAGVPSSTDTQYF